Given below is one T cell receptor (beta chain) in context. The TCRbeta library incorporated unique molecular identifiers. TCRdb reprocessed the PCR reads via MiXCR and lists one record per CDR3 protein. Counted here are about 200,000 distinct CDR3 sequences, approximately 7% occurring once; the ten biggest clones make up less than 7%. The record originates from a study of T-cell reconstitution after alpha-beta-depleted transplantation in children. The CDR3 is 17 residues long. Looked up from germline, CDR1 is SGHTA and CDR2 is FQGNSA. V dropped 1 base and J dropped 2; count of bases not matched to a gene: 10.

The input for sequencing was PBMCs, taken before TCRalphabeta/CD19-depleted stem cell transplant. The sequence derives from a boy younger than 10 with acute lymphoblastic leukemia, due to receive a stem cell transplant. The V gene is TRBV7-2, the J gene TRBJ2-7; 8 bases line up with TRBD1. The CDR3 region has the DNA TGTGCCAGCAGCTTAGAGGGACAGGAAATGGCCCCCTACGAGCAGTACTTC. Translated: CASSLEGQEMAPYEQYF.